This entry lists 32 T cell receptor beta chains sequenced from one sample in a study of tumor-infiltrating lymphocytes in glioblastoma multiforme. Three nested ARM-PCR rounds with V-beta and C-beta primers built TCRB libraries. TCRdb reprocessed the multiplex PCR reads with MiXCR, giving one entry per CDR3 protein. The sample has 8,900 or so distinct CDR3 sequences; around 74% are singletons. Sequenced sample: brain tumor tissue. The source of these receptors is a male donor with glioblastoma.

Turning to this clonotype: A much bigger clone sits one base away, suggesting this may be a read error. The CDR3 does not end in the conserved phenylalanine or tryptophan, so this is likely a read error. The genes are TRBV6-6 and TRBJ2-1; 8 bases are shared with TRBD2. The CDR3 is 18 residues long. Germline V CDR1 and CDR2: MNHNY, SVGAGI (reference sequence). V lost 7 bases and J lost 4; bases outside the gene matches: 18. For the CDR3, the DNA is TGTGCCAGCACCCTCAAGCGGTTAATGGCGGGAGGATACAATGAGCAGTTCCTC. It is translated as CASTLKRLMAGGYNEQFL.

The V gene is TRBV11-2, the J gene TRBJ2-1; 7 bases are a match to TRBD1. V dropped 1 base and J dropped 5; count of bases not matched to a gene: 11. The CDR3 extends over 17 amino acids. Germline V gene lookup returns CDR1 SGHAT and CDR2 FQNNGV. For the CDR3, the DNA is TGTGCCAGCAGCTTAGCAGAAAGGGGGCCTTTGCACAATGAGCAGTTCTTC. Translation: CASSLAERGPLHNEQFF.

In its sample, this clonotype is medium-sized. The chain has TRBV6-5 and TRBJ1-2, with 8 bases matching TRBD1. The germline V gene has CDR1 MNHEY and CDR2 SVGAGI. This CDR3 is 13 amino acids long. After removal of 5 bases from V and 8 bases from J, the junction contained 7 bases not matched to a gene. The CDR3 spells CASSTTGGQGYTF. The CDR3 DNA is TGTGCCAGCAGTACCACAGGGGGTCAGGGCTACACCTTC.

The V and J genes are TRBV4-2 and TRBJ2-7; no definite D call. V shed 0 bases and J shed 11 bases, with 11 bases lying between them. Germline V lookup: CDR1 LGHNA, CDR2 YNFKEQ. The CDR3 runs 12 residues. This chain's CDR3 is CASSQDDSRKYF. The CDR3, as DNA: TGTGCCAGCAGCCAAGACGACTCTCGGAAGTACTTC.

This clonotype ranks as large. The chain carries TRBV6-5 and TRBJ2-6, with no clear D. The CDR3 is 15 amino acids. CDR1 is MNHEY, CDR2 SVGAGI, per germline. The germline V and J ends were trimmed by 5 bases and 0 bases, with 8 bases remaining between them. The CDR3 coding sequence is TGTGCCAGCAGTCCCCCGAGCTCTGGGGCCAACGTCCTGACTTTC. This encodes CASSPPSSGANVLTF.

This chain links TRBV29-1 with TRBJ2-2; 8 bases are a match to TRBD1. Germline-derived CDR1 and CDR2 are SQVTM and ANQGSEA. The CDR3 contains 14 residues. V trimming: 3 bases; J trimming: 5 bases; junction bases outside the gene matches: 5. The CDR3 DNA is TGCAGCGTTGAGAGGACAGGGATGACCGGGGAGCTGTTTTTT. Translation gives CSVERTGMTGELFF.

The chain couples TRBV11-1 to TRBJ2-1; weak D call: TRBD1 (6 bases). This CDR3 has 15 amino acids. Trimming left V 4 bases short and J 0 bases short, with 10 bases between. Germline loops: CDR1 SGHAT, CDR2 FQDESV (reference sequence). CDR3 nucleotides: TGTGCCAGCAGCTACGGACAGCTCTCCTACAATGAGCAGTTCTTC. Its translation is CASSYGQLSYNEQFF.

This clonotype counts as medium-sized. This sequence joins TRBV20-1 and TRBJ1-6; 9 bases line up with TRBD1. The J segment lost 8 bases and the V segment lost 0 bases, leaving 2 bases of the junction unmatched. The CDR3 sequence is 14 residues long. Per germline, CDR1 DFQATT and CDR2 SNEGSKA (reference sequence). The CDR3 DNA reads as TGCAGTGCTAGAGATCGGACAGGGGATTCACCCCTCCACTTT. It is translated as CSARDRTGDSPLHF.

The chain recombines TRBV12-3 or TRBV12-4 with TRBJ1-2; TRBD1 agrees at 7 bases. This CDR3 contains 16 residues. V lost 5 bases, J lost 4 bases, and 13 bases stayed unmatched. CDR3 nucleotide sequence: TGTGCCAGCAGTCCAAAAGGAGGACAGGCGATCTATGGCTACACCTTC. Protein: CASSPKGGQAIYGYTF.

This clonotype was counted only a few times. The chain recombines TRBV11-2 with TRBJ1-2; tentative D call: TRBD1 (5 bases). The CDR3 is made up of 14 amino acids. Germline V gene data show CDR1 as SGHAT and CDR2 as FQNNGV. The V gene lost 5 bases and the J gene lost 5 bases, with 15 bases spanning the gap. Here the CDR3 DNA reads TGTGCCAGCAGCCCGGGACCGCTCGCTTATGGCTACACCTTC. It encodes CASSPGPLAYGYTF. The full variable domain, in which reference TRBV11-2 and TRBJ1-2 provide the parts outside the CDR3, is EAGVAQSPRYKIIEKRQSVAFWCNPISGHATLYWYQQILGQGPKLLIQFQNNGVVDDSQLPKDRFSAERLKGVDSTLKIQPAKLEDSAVYLCASSPGPLAYGYTFGSGTRLTVV.

By its share, this clonotype is medium-sized (0.01 to 0.1%). This chain joins TRBV5-1 and TRBJ2-7; TRBD2 matches 7 bases. The CDR3 runs to 16 residues. Looked up from germline, CDR1 is SGHRS and CDR2 is YFSETQ. The J segment lost 6 bases and the V segment lost 0 bases, leaving 12 bases of the junction unmatched. CDR3 region: CASSLAGGSVLFEQYF. The CDR3 region has the DNA TGCGCCAGCAGCTTGGCCGGGGGGAGCGTCTTATTCGAGCAGTACTTC.

As concerns this clonotype: The junction shows a germline mismatch at one end, possibly a read error. The chain carries TRBV6-1 and TRBJ1-2; D is unresolved. Per germline, CDR1 MNHNS and CDR2 SASEGT. The CDR3 is made up of 15 amino acids. This CDR3 is CASGETEGLWYGYTF. CDR3 coding DNA: TGTGCCAGCGGTGAAACTGAGGGCTTATGGTATGGTTACACCTTC.

The J gene is TRBJ2-1, the V gene TRBV5-6; the D gene is possibly TRBD2 (5 bases). V lost 2 bases to trimming and J lost 10 bases, with 10 bases between them. Per the germline V gene, CDR1 is SGHDT and CDR2 is YYEEEE. The CDR3 has 12 residues. The CDR3 nucleotides are TGTGCCAGCAGCTTTGGGTCGGGAGAGCAGTTCTTC. Residues: CASSFGSGEQFF.

In its sample, this clonotype ranks as medium-sized (0.01 to 0.1%). The rearrangement links TRBV4-1 to TRBJ1-4; TRBD1 agrees at 7 bases. The CDR3 has 15 amino acids. The J segment lost 0 bases and the V segment lost 7 bases, leaving 5 bases of the junction unmatched. CDR1 is MGHRA, CDR2 YSYEKL, per germline. The CDR3 bases are TGCGCCAGCAAGGAGGGGGCCACAACTAATGAAAAACTGTTTTTT. Translated: CASKEGATTNEKLFF.

Comment on this clonotype: Given a much more abundant clone one base away, this may be a read error. CDR3 protein: CASNTVRATNEQFF. In DNA form, the CDR3 reads TGTGCCAGCAATACAGTTCGGGCCACGAATGAGCAGTTCTTC. The rearrangement joins TRBV6-5 to TRBJ2-1, with D unclear. Germline-derived CDR1 and CDR2 are MNHEY and SVGAGI. This CDR3 contains 14 residues. Trimming cost V 7 bases and J 7 bases, with 17 bases left between them.

Worth noting for this clonotype: Because it lacks the conserved phenylalanine or tryptophan at the end, this CDR3 is likely a read error. The chain has TRBV6-2 or TRBV6-3 and TRBJ2-3; the D is unclear. The CDR3 is made up of 14 amino acids. CDR1 MNHEY and CDR2 SVGEGT come from the germline V gene. The CDR3 loop is CASSTTQNTDTQYS. The CDR3 DNA sequence: TGCGCCAGCAGCACGACACAGAACACAGATACGCAGTATTCT.

This clonotype was seen just once. Likely a read error: the CDR3 ends without its conserved phenylalanine or tryptophan. No DNA is shown, since the ends of the CDR3 on it are uncertain; the CDR3 is the one TCRdb lists. The rearrangement joins TRBV11-3 to TRBJ2-5; the table assigns TRBD2, which was not confirmed against the DNA. The length of the CDR3 is 14 amino acids, counting both ends. CDR1 is SGHNT and CDR2 is YENEEA in the germline V gene. This chain's CDR3 is CASSRGRASETRYL.

The rearrangement links TRBV20-1 to TRBJ2-1; perhaps TRBD2 as D (7 bases). The CDR3 sequence is 15 residues long. V was clipped by 0 bases and J by 2 bases, with 11 bases between them. Germline V gene data show CDR1 as DFQATT and CDR2 as SNEGSKA (reference sequence). CDR3 DNA sequence: TGCAGTGCTAGAGATGCGCGGGGGCCCTACAATGAGCAGTTCTTC. Protein product: CSARDARGPYNEQFF.

Regarding this clonotype: Mismatch with germline at one junction end may stem from a read error. CDR3 region: CDSSGGLLNTQYF. The CDR3 nucleotides read TGTGACAGCAGCGGGGGACTACTGAATACGCAGTATTTT. The V gene is TRBV11-1, the J gene TRBJ2-3, with 8 bases identical to TRBD2. Germline V lookup: CDR1 SGHAT, CDR2 FQDESV (reference sequence). This CDR3 is built from 13 residues.

At least ten counts were recorded for this clonotype. The chain employs TRBV11-1 and TRBJ1-2; 7 bases line up with TRBD1. Germline values: CDR1 SGHAT, CDR2 FQDESV (reference sequence). V trimming: 5 bases; J trimming: 4 bases; junction bases outside the gene matches: 10. This CDR3 has 15 residues. The CDR3 DNA is TGTGCCAGCAGCCCCAGGGACAGCCGGCCCTATGGCTACACCTTC. It specifies CASSPRDSRPYGYTF.

V is TRBV4-2 and J is TRBJ2-5, with 9 bases aligning to TRBD2. Trimming removed 1 base from V and 5 bases from J; junction bases left unmatched: 8. The CDR3 has 16 amino acids. Per germline, CDR1 LGHNA and CDR2 YNFKEQ. The DNA for the CDR3 is TGTGCCAGCAGCCAAGGGCTAGCGGGGTCCGGGGAGACCCAGTACTTC. Its protein is CASSQGLAGSGETQYF.

The V call is TRBV11-3, the J call TRBJ2-2; a possible D gene is TRBD1 (6 bases). Germline values: CDR1 SGHNT, CDR2 YENEEA. This CDR3 contains 13 residues. V was cut by 4 bases and J by 5 bases, with 8 bases left in between. CDR3 residues: CASSSTGTGELFF. CDR3 nucleotide sequence: TGTGCCAGCAGCTCTACAGGGACCGGGGAGCTGTTTTTT.

As to this clonotype: The junction and the germline gene differ at one end; a read error may be behind it. V gene TRBV11-2 combines with J gene TRBJ2-5, with D maybe TRBD2 (5 bases). From germline, CDR1 is SGHAT and CDR2 FQNNGV. This CDR3 is built from 14 residues. The CDR3 region is CASSLGASMSSLCF. Written as DNA, the CDR3 is TGTGCCAGCAGCTTAGGGGCTAGCATGTCGTCCCTGTGCTTC.

This clonotype has just a few counts. This sequence joins TRBV11-1 and TRBJ1-1, with 7 bases lining up with TRBD1. CDR1 is SGHAT, CDR2 FQDESV, per germline (reference sequence). This CDR3 has 14 residues. After removal of 1 base from V and 11 bases from J, the junction contained 10 bases not matched to a gene. The CDR3 DNA is TGTGCCAGCAGCTTAGAGGAGTGGGACAGCGAGGCTTTCTTT. Translation gives CASSLEEWDSEAFF.

With respect to this clonotype: Relative to the germline gene, one junction end is altered; a read error may explain this. The chain links TRBV11-1 to TRBJ2-2, with D possibly TRBD1 on 6 matching bases. Germline assignment: CDR1 SGHAT and CDR2 FQDESV (reference sequence). CDR3 size: 11 residues. This CDR3 is CASWDTRELFF. The CDR3 DNA sequence: TGTGCCAGCTGGGACACTAGGGAGCTGTTCTTT.

By share of the sample, this clonotype is medium-sized. V and J are TRBV20-1 and TRBJ2-3; D unresolved. Germline CDR1 is DFQATT and CDR2 is SNEGSKA (reference sequence). CDR3 length equals 16 residues. The V end lost 1 base, the J end lost 0 bases, and 14 bases lay between the germline ends. The chain's CDR3 is CSARGRADTSTDTQYF. The CDR3 DNA is TGCAGTGCTAGAGGTAGAGCAGACACTAGCACAGATACGCAGTATTTT.

This clonotype was recorded once. The V call is TRBV20-1, the J call TRBJ2-4; D is undetermined. V was pared by 5 bases and J by 2 bases, with 13 bases between. From germline, CDR1 is DFQATT and CDR2 SNEGSKA (reference sequence). This CDR3 is 14 amino acids long. This chain's CDR3 is CSASPGLSKNIQYF. CDR3 DNA sequence: TGCAGTGCTTCCCCCGGGTTATCCAAAAACATTCAGTACTTC.

This clonotype was recorded only once. One end of the junction varies from germline; a read error may be responsible. The chain combines TRBV20-1 with TRBJ2-3; 15 nucleotides align to TRBD2. CDR3 length: 20 residues. The germline V gene has CDR1 DFQATT and CDR2 SNEGSKA (reference sequence). This CDR3 reads CSASCPGLAGGPSRTDTQYF. Written as DNA, the CDR3 is TGCAGTGCTAGTTGCCCCGGACTAGCGGGAGGGCCGAGTAGAACAGATACACAGTATTTT.

As to this clonotype: One end of the junction fails to match germline, which may point to a read error. CDR3 region: CTSWDTGDLLF. In DNA form, the CDR3 reads TGTACCAGCTGGGACACCGGGGATCTGCTTTTT. The chain is built from TRBV11-1 and TRBJ2-2; D perhaps matches TRBD1 (6 bases). The germline V gene has CDR1 SGHAT and CDR2 FQDESV (reference sequence). The CDR3 has 11 residues.

Relative to its sample, this clonotype is hyperexpanded. V usage is TRBV11-2 and J usage is TRBJ2-3; 8 nucleotides align to TRBD2. The CDR3 is 14 amino acids. Germline loops: CDR1 SGHAT, CDR2 FQNNGV. Unmatched junction bases numbered 7, after V lost 6 bases and J lost 5 bases. The CDR3 DNA reads TGTGCCAGCAGTACTCTAGCGGGTGAAGATACGCAGTATTTT. It specifies CASSTLAGEDTQYF.

V and J are TRBV30 and TRBJ2-3; 7 nucleotides line up with TRBD2. This CDR3 spans 13 amino acids. The trim removed 7 bases at V and 4 bases at J, leaving 8 bases unmatched. In germline, CDR1 is GTSNPN, CDR2 SVGIG (reference sequence). The CDR3 DNA is TGTGCCTTCAGTGTAACTAGCGCAGATACGCAGTATTTT. Protein sequence: CAFSVTSADTQYF.

As concerns this clonotype: At one end the junction does not follow the germline gene, possibly because of a read error. CDR3 residues: CSASGECSLMQPQHF. DNA for the CDR3: TGCAGTGCTAGTGGGGAATGCAGTTTGATGCAGCCCCAGCATTTC. The gene calls are TRBV20-1 and TRBJ1-5; D remains ambiguous. Looked up from germline, CDR1 is DFQATT and CDR2 is SNEGSKA (reference sequence). The length of the CDR3 is 15 residues.